The clone carrying this T cell receptor beta chain was counted a single time. The sample belongs to a study of CD8+ T cells in alopecia areata. Stated treatment: oral pan-JAK inhibitor, 5-10 mg twice daily. cDNA serving as the sequencing template came from extracted, reverse transcribed RNA. Some clones are missing from TCRdb's copy, which holds only in-frame ones; the method was immunoSEQ multiplex PCR. The sample consists of 120,000 to 150,000 clones, approximately 85% of them appearing once. V dropped 2 bases and J dropped 5 bases, with 12 bases sitting between them. Per germline, CDR1 SGHAT and CDR2 FQNNGV. This CDR3 is built from 14 residues.

The chain links TRBV11-2 to TRBJ1-1; possibly TRBD1 for D (6 bases). The sequenced sample was CD8+ T cells sorted from blood, obtained at week 4, from a patient treated with tofacitinib. The source is a human donor with alopecia areata. The CDR3 nucleotides read TGTGCCAGCAGCTTATACGGGGGGCTTACTGAAGCTTTCTTT. Its translation: CASSLYGGLTEAFF.